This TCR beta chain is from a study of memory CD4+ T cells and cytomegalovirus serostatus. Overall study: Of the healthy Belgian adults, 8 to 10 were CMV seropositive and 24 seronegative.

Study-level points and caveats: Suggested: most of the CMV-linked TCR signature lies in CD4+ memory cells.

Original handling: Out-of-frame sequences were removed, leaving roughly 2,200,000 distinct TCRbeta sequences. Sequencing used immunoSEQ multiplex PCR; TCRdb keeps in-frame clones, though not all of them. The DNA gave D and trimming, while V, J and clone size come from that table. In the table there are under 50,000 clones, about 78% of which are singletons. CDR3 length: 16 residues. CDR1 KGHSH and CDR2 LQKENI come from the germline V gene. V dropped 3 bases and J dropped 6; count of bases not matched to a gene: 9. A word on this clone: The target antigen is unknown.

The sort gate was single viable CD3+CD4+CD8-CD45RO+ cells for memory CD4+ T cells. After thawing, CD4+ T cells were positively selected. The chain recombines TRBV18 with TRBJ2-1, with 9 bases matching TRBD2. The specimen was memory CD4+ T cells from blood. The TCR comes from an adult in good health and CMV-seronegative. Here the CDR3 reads CASSPRLAEKINEQFF. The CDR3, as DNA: TGTGCCAGCTCACCGCGACTAGCGGAGAAAATCAATGAGCAGTTCTTC.